The clone carrying this T cell receptor beta chain was counted many times. Its antigen remains unidentified. The sample is drawn from a study of T cells in Graves' hyperthyroidism and ophthalmopathy. Study outcomes and limitations: Ophthalmopathy was separated from stable hyperthyroidism by a 13 V-J model.

Using RNA transcripts as the source, TCR beta CDR3 regions were amplified. Initially, a first-round RT-PCR of the TCR CDR3 employed the HTBI primer set. Each CDR3 protein gets one entry after TCRdb re-called the multiplex PCR reads with MiXCR. This sample has about 740,000 distinct CDR3 sequences; about 15% occur once, and the top ten carry 10%. The CDR3 sequence is 12 residues long. The germline V and J ends were trimmed by 6 bases and 6 bases, with 12 bases remaining between them. Germline CDR1 and CDR2: SQVTM and ANQGSEA. V usage is TRBV29-1 and J usage is TRBJ2-4; a possible D gene is TRBD1 (6 bases). The receptor comes from a woman under 30 with Graves' hyperthyroidism. Sequenced material: blood. CDR3 residues: CSVETGANIQYF. CDR3 bases: TGCAGCGTGGAGACAGGAGCAAACATTCAGTACTTC.